Shown below are 4 T cell receptor beta chains from a single sample sequenced in a study of blood T cell repertoires in COVID-19. The protocol was immunoSEQ multiplex PCR, while the TCRdb copy is restricted to in-frame clones and leaves out a portion. Altogether 90,000 to 100,000 clones are present, roughly 80% being singletons, with the ten largest covering about 18%. Sequences were obtained from peripheral blood. These TCRs come from a man older than 75 with acute or convalescent COVID-19.

This clone was picked up a small number of times. The chain recombines TRBV2 with TRBJ1-4; D gene unclear. The CDR3 covers 18 residues. Germline CDR1 reads SNHLY; CDR2 reads FYNNEI. V was shortened by 5 bases and J by 2 bases, with 21 bases between the two germline ends. The CDR3: CASSSPRGEPFTNEKLFF. CDR3 in DNA: TGTGCCAGCAGTTCCCCCCGGGGAGAGCCCTTTACTAATGAAAAACTGTTTTTT. The variable domain in full, completed from reference TRBV2 and TRBJ1-4, reads EPEVTQTPSHQVTQMGQEVILRCVPISNHLYFYWYRQILGQKVEFLVSFYNNEISEKSEIFDDQFSVERPDGSNFTLKIRSTKLEDSAMYFCASSSPRGEPFTNEKLFFGSGTQLSVL.

This rearrangement joins TRBV5-8 to TRBJ1-5; D is unclear. Germline V gene sequence: CDR1 SGHTS, CDR2 YDEGEE. Trimming removed 2 bases at V and 7 bases at J, with 16 bases between. The CDR3 loop spans 15 amino acids. The CDR3 reads CASSFQVGGNQPQHF. The CDR3 nucleotides read TGTGCCAGCAGCTTTCAGGTCGGAGGGAACCAGCCCCAGCATTTT.

The chain combines TRBV28 with TRBJ2-7, with D possibly TRBD2 on 6 matching bases. Germline-derived CDR1 and CDR2 are MDHEN and SYDVKM. The V end lost 2 bases, the J end lost 2 bases, and 13 bases lay between the germline ends. CDR3 size: 15 residues. CDR3 protein: CASSLGGLRTYEQYF. In DNA, the CDR3 is TGTGCCAGCAGTTTAGGGGGGTTGAGGACCTACGAGCAGTACTTC.

This chain links TRBV19 with TRBJ2-7; TRBD1 aligns across 8 bases. The CDR3 contains 15 residues. V was clipped by 7 bases and J by 4 bases; unmatched bases: 12. CDR1 is LNHDA, CDR2 SQIVND, per germline (reference sequence). CDR3 nucleotide sequence: TGTGCCAGTAAGGCGTCCGGACAGGGAAATTACGAGCAGTACTTC. Translating it yields CASKASGQGNYEQYF. The entire variable domain, with the rest obtained from reference TRBV19 and TRBJ2-7, is as follows: DGGITQSPKYLFRKEGQNVTLSCEQNLNHDAMYWYRQDPGQGLRLIYYSQIVNDFQKGDIAEGYSVSREKKESFPLTVTSAQKNPTAFYLCASKASGQGNYEQYFGPGTRLTVT.